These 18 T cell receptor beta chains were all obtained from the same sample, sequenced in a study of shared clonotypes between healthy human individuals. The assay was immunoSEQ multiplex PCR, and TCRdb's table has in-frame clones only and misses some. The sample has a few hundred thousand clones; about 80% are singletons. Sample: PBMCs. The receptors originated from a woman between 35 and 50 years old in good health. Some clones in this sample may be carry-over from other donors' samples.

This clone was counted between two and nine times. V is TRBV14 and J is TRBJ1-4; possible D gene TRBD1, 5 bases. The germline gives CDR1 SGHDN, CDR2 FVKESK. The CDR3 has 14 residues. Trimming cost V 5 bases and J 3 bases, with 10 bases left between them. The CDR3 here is CASSTGGANEKLFF. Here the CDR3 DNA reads TGTGCCAGCAGCACCGGGGGGGCTAATGAAAAACTGTTTTTT.

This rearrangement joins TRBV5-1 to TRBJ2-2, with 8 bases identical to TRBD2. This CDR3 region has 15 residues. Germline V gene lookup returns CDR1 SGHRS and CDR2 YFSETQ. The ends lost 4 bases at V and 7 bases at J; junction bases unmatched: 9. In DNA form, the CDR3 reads TGCGCCAGCAGCGACGGACTAGCACCACACGGGGAGCTGTTTTTT. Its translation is CASSDGLAPHGELFF.

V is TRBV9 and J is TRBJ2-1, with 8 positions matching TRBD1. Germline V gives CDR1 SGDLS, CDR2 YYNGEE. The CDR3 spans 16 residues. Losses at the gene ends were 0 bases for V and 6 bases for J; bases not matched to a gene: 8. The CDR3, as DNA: TGTGCCAGCAGCGTAGATTCGGGACAGGTGTTCAATGAGCAGTTCTTC. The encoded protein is CASSVDSGQVFNEQFF.

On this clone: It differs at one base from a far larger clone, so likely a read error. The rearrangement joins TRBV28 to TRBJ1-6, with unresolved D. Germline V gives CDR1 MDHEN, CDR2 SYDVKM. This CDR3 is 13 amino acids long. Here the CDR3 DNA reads TGTGCCAGCAGTTTAAGTCGTAATCCACCCCTCCACTTT. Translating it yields CASSLSRNPPLHF.

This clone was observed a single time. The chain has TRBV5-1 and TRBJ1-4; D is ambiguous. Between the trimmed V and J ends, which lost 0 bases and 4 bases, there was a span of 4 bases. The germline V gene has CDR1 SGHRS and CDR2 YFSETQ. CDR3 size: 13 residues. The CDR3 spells CASSLGLNEKLFF. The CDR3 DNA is TGCGCCAGCAGCTTGGGGCTTAATGAAAAACTGTTTTTT.

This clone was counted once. The chain's CDR3 is CASRSGTGSGADTQYF. The CDR3 DNA sequence: TGTGCCAGCAGATCCGGGACAGGGTCGGGCGCAGATACGCAGTATTTT. The chain combines TRBV7-2 with TRBJ2-3; 9 nucleotides match TRBD1. This CDR3 contains 16 residues. With 6 bases clipped from V and 4 bases from J, the junction kept 11 bases outside the gene matches. Germline V gene lookup returns CDR1 SGHTA and CDR2 FQGNSA.

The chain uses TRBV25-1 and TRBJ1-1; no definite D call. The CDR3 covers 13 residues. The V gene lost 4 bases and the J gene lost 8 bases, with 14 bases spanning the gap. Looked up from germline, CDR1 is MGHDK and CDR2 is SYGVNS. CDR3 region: CASSVSATGEAFF. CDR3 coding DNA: TGTGCCAGCAGTGTTTCTGCTACTGGGGAAGCTTTCTTT.

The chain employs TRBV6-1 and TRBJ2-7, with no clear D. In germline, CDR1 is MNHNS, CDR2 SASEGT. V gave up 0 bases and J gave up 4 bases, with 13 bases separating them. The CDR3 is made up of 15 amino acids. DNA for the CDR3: TGTGCCAGCAGTGAAGCCTGGGTGGGGTATTACGAGCAGTACTTC. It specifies CASSEAWVGYYEQYF.

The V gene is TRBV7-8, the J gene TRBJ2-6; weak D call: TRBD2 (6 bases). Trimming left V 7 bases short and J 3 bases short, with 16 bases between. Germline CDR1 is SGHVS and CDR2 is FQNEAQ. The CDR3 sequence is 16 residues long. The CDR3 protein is CASIPARRGGANVLTF. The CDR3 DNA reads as TGTGCCAGCATCCCAGCGAGGCGGGGTGGGGCCAACGTCCTGACTTTC. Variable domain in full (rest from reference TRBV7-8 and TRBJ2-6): GAGVSQSPRYKVAKRGQDVALRCDPISGHVSLFWYQQALGQGPEFLTYFQNEAQLDKSGLPSDRFFAERPEGSVSTLKIQRTQQEDSAVYLCASIPARRGGANVLTFGAGSRLTVL.

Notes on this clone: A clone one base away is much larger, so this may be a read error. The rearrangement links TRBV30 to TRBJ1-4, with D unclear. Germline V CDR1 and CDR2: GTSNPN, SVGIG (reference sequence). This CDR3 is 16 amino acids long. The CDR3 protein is CDWSVAAHATNEKLFF. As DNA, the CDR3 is TGTGACTGGAGTGTAGCTGCCCACGCAACTAATGAAAAACTGTTTTTT. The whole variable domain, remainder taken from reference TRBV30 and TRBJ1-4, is SQTIHQWPATLVQPVGSPLSLECTVEGTSNPNLYWYRQAAGRGLQLLFYSVGIGQISSEVPQNLSASRPQDRQFILSSKKLLLSDSGFYLCDWSVAAHATNEKLFFGSGTQLSVL.

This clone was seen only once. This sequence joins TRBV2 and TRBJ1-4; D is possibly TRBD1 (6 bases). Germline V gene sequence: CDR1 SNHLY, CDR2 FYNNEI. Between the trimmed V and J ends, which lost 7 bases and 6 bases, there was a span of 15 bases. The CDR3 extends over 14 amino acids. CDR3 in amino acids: CASTWGARDEKLFF. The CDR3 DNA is TGTGCCAGCACATGGGGGGCTCGAGATGAAAAACTGTTTTTT.

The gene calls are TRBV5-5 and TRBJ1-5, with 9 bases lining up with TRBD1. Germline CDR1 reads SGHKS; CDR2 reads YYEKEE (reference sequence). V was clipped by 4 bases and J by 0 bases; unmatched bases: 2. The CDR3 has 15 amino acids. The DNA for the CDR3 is TGTGCCAGCAGCCGGACAGGGGATAGCAATCAGCCCCAGCATTTT. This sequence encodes CASSRTGDSNQPQHF. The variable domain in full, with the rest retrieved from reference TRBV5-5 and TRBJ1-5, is DAGVTQSPTHLIKTRGQQVTLRCSPISGHKSVSWYQQVLGQGPQFIFQYYEKEERGRGNFPDRFSARQFPNYSSELNVNALLLGDSALYLCASSRTGDSNQPQHFGDGTRLSIL.

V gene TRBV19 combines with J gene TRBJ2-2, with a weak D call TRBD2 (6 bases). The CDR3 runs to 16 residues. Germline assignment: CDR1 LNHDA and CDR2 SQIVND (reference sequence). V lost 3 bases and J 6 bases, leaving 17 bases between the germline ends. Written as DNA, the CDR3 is TGTGCCAGTAGTATTTTGCTCTCTAGCGAGCCCGGGGAGCTGTTTTTT. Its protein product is CASSILLSSEPGELFF. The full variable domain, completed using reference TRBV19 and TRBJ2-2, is DGGITQSPKYLFRKEGQNVTLSCEQNLNHDAMYWYRQDPGQGLRLIYYSQIVNDFQKGDIAEGYSVSREKKESFPLTVTSAQKNPTAFYLCASSILLSSEPGELFFGEGSRLTVL.

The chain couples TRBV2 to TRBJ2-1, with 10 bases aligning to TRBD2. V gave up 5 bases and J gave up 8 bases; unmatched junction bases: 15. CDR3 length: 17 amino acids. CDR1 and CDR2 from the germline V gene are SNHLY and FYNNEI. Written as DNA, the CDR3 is TGTGCCAGCAGTCCCCCTAGGGCTAGCGGGAGTGTATATGAGCAGTTCTTC. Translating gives CASSPPRASGSVYEQFF.

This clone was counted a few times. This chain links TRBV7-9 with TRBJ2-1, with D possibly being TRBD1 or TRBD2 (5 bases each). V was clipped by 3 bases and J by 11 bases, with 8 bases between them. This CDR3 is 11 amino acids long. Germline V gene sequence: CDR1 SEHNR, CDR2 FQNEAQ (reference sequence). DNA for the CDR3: TGTGCCAGCAGCTTTCGGGACCAGCAGTTCTTC. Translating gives CASSFRDQQFF.

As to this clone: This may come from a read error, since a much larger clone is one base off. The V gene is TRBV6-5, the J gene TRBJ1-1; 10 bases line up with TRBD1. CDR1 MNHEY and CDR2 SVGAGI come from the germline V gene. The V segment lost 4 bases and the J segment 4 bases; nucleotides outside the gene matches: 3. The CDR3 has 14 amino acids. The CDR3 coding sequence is TGTGCCAGCAGTTTAAGGACAGGGGGCACTGAAGCTTTCTTT. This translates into CASSLRTGGTEAFF.

The CDR3 region has the DNA TGTGCCAGCACCCAGGCGGGTTCCTACAATGAGCAGTTCTTC. Its protein product is CASTQAGSYNEQFF. The chain is built from TRBV28 and TRBJ2-1; D may be TRBD2 (5 bases). From germline, CDR1 is MDHEN and CDR2 SYDVKM. The V end lost 7 bases, the J end lost 1 base, and 11 bases lay between the germline ends. The CDR3 sequence is 14 residues long.

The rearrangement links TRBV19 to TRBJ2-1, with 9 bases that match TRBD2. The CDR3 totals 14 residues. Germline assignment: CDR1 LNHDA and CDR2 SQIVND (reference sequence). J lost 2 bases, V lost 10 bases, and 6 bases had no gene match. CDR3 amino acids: CATRTSGPYNEQFF. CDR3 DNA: TGTGCCACTCGAACTAGCGGGCCCTACAATGAGCAGTTCTTC.